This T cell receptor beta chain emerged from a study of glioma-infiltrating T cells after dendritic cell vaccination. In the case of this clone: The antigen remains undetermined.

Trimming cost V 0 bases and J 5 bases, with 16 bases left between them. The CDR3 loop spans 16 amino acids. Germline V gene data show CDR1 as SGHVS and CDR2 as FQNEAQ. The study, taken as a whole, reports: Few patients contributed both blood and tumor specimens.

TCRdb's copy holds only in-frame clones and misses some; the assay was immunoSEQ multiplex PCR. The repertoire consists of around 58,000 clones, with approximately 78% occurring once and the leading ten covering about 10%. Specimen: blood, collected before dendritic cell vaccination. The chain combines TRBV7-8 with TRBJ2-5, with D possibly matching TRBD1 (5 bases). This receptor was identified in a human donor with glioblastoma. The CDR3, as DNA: TGTGCCAGCAGCTTAGCGCACGGGCGCCCAGGGGAGACCCAGTACTTC. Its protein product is CASSLAHGRPGETQYF.